This entry lists 9 T cell receptor beta chains sequenced from one sample in a study of T cell responses to AZD1222 COVID-19 vaccine. The data were produced by immunoSEQ multiplex PCR, yet TCRdb's version contains in-frame clones alone and is incomplete. Of around 140,000 clones listed, 85% to 90% are singletons. The sample here was peripheral blood, taken on day 0 of AZD1222 vaccination. The receptors come from an adult in good health.

This clone was picked up one time. The V and J genes are TRBV12-5 and TRBJ1-1; D is unclear. Germline CDR1 LGHNT, CDR2 FRNRAP. There are 12 residues in the CDR3. Trimming cost V 1 base and J 5 bases, with 5 bases left between them. CDR3 amino acids: CASGLGPTEAFF. The DNA of the CDR3 is TGTGCTAGTGGTTTGGGACCTACTGAAGCTTTCTTT. Full variable domain (missing parts from reference TRBV12-5 and TRBJ1-1): DARVTQTPRHKVTEMGQEVTMRCQPILGHNTVFWYRQTMMQGLELLAYFRNRAPLDDSGMPKDRFSAEMPDATLATLKIQPSEPRDSAVYFCASGLGPTEAFFGQGTRLTVV.

The chain uses TRBV24-1 and TRBJ1-3; the D is unclear. The CDR3 totals 14 residues. Per the germline V gene, CDR1 is KGHDR and CDR2 is SFDVKD. The V gene lost 2 bases and the J gene lost 5 bases, with 9 bases spanning the gap. The CDR3 protein is CATSDSGRRNTIYF. The DNA of the CDR3 is TGTGCCACCAGTGATTCGGGGAGGAGAAACACCATATATTTT.

The rearrangement uses TRBV3-1 (or the pseudogene TRBV3-2) and TRBJ1-3; D is unresolved. CDR1 is LGHDT and CDR2 is YNNKEL in the germline V gene (reference sequence). The V gene lost 2 bases and the J gene lost 4 bases, with 3 bases spanning the gap. This CDR3 spans 12 amino acids. The CDR3 DNA sequence: TGTGCCAGCAGCCAACAGGGAAACACCATATATTTT. It specifies CASSQQGNTIYF.

The chain couples TRBV11-3 to TRBJ2-7, with D perhaps TRBD1 (5 bases). V shed 6 bases and J shed 3 bases, with 12 bases lying between them. CDR1 is SGHNT, CDR2 YENEEA, per germline. The CDR3 runs to 13 residues. The CDR3 DNA reads as TGTGCCAGCAGTCCTGACAGAGGCTACGAGCAGTACTTC. The encoded protein is CASSPDRGYEQYF.

J is TRBJ2-5 and V is TRBV5-1, with TRBD2 matching 15 bases. Germline-derived CDR1 and CDR2 are SGHRS and YFSETQ. Trimming at V came to 7 bases and at J to 2 bases, leaving 3 bases not matched to a gene. The CDR3 is 15 residues long. CDR3 in DNA: TGCGCCAGCGGGACTAGCGGGGGGCTACAAGAGACCCAGTACTTC. Translation: CASGTSGGLQETQYF. The whole variable domain, remainder taken from reference TRBV5-1 and TRBJ2-5, is KAGVTQTPRYLIKTRGQQVTLSCSPISGHRSVSWYQQTPGQGLQFLFEYFSETQRNKGNFPGRFSGRQFSNSRSEMNVSTLELGDSALYLCASGTSGGLQETQYFGPGTRLLVL.

The chain is built from TRBV4-1 and TRBJ2-2; 9 bases match TRBD1. CDR1 is MGHRA, CDR2 YSYEKL, per germline. This CDR3 has 15 amino acids. V shed 4 bases, J shed 7 bases, and the junction held 7 bases outside the gene matches. As DNA, the CDR3 is TGCGCCAGCAGCCCCGGGACAGGGAAGGACGGGGAGCTGTTTTTT. It is translated as CASSPGTGKDGELFF.

The chain combines TRBV11-3 with TRBJ2-5, with 8 bases fitting TRBD1. There are 15 residues in the CDR3. Germline V gives CDR1 SGHNT, CDR2 YENEEA. After removal of 5 bases from V and 1 base from J, the junction contained 6 bases not matched to a gene. The CDR3 region has the DNA TGTGCCAGCAGCCACAGGGGGGTACGCCAAGAGACCCAGTACTTC. Translating it yields CASSHRGVRQETQYF. Looking up the rest from reference TRBV11-3 and TRBJ2-5 gives the full variable domain: EAGVVQSPRYKIIEKKQPVAFWCNPISGHNTLYWYLQNLGQGPELLIRYENEEAVDDSQLPKDRFSAERLKGVDSTLKIQPAELGDSAVYLCASSHRGVRQETQYFGPGTRLLVL.

The chain recombines TRBV7-9 with TRBJ1-4, with TRBD1 matching 7 bases. The V and J ends lost 5 bases and 8 bases, in that order; junction bases with no gene match: 11. The germline CDR1 and CDR2 sequences are SEHNR and FQNEAQ (reference sequence). The CDR3 extends over 15 amino acids. The CDR3 is CASSGRTPGGEKLFF. CDR3 coding DNA: TGTGCCAGCAGCGGGCGGACTCCAGGGGGGGAAAAACTGTTTTTT. The full variable domain, rest sourced from reference TRBV7-9 and TRBJ1-4, is DTGVSQNPRHKITKRGQNVTFRCDPISEHNRLYWYRQTLGQGPEFLTYFQNEAQLEKSRLLSDRFSAERPKGSFSTLEIQRTEQGDSAMYLCASSGRTPGGEKLFFGSGTQLSVL.

This sequence joins TRBV4-2 and TRBJ2-1; D is perhaps TRBD2 (5 bases). CDR1 and CDR2 (germline): LGHNA, YNFKEQ. V was trimmed by 7 bases and J by 6 bases, leaving 10 bases between them. There are 12 residues in the CDR3. The CDR3 DNA follows: TGTGCCAGCAAATCCGGGGTCAATGAGCAGTTCTTC. Its protein product is CASKSGVNEQFF.